This TCR beta chain was identified in a study of cytomegalovirus exposure and HLA in healthy donors. The overall study: Most donors, about 82% of approximately 400 genotyped, fell in the Caucasian-associated ancestry cluster.

Germline lookup yields CDR1 SGHAT and CDR2 FQNNGV. CDR3 length equals 15 residues. V was cut by 3 bases and J by 2 bases, with 13 bases left in between. Primers: 60 Vbeta forward and 13 Jbeta reverse. Clones were sequenced by immunoSEQ multiplex PCR, and TCRdb holds only the in-frame ones, with some missing. The sample holds about 120,000 clones, more than 70% seen once. The specimen sequenced was PBMCs. The receptor comes from a man aged 50-59 years in good health and CMV-seronegative. V is TRBV11-2 and J is TRBJ2-5; weak D call: TRBD1 (5 bases). DNA for the CDR3: TGTGCCAGCAGCTTGCAGGGTGCGAGGCAAGAGACCCAGTACTTC. Translating it yields CASSLQGARQETQYF.